This T cell receptor (beta chain) was identified in a study of shared clonotypes between healthy human individuals. Of note for this clone: The antigen remains undetermined.

Trimming took off 3 bases at V and 0 bases at J, with 10 bases between the two ends. From germline, CDR1 is SQVTM and CDR2 ANQGSEA. CDR3 size: 14 residues. Deep was the level at which the assay was run. Profiled with immunoSEQ multiplex PCR; TCRdb holds only in-frame clones, not every one. The sample includes about 1.1 million clones, approximately 80% of them seen just once. Study results and limitations: Clonotypes shared by all four donors outscored non-shared clonotypes in generation probability. Shared clonotypes: approximately 4.5% naive CD4, under 4% naive CD8, less than 2.5% memory CD4, 0.4% memory CD8.

The chain combines TRBV29-1 with TRBJ2-3; D not resolved. The clonotype originates from a man younger than 30 in good health. Some clones in this sample may be carry-over from other donors' samples. Material for sequencing was memory CD4+ T cells from PBMCs. The subset was: CD45RA-negative fraction. Here the CDR3 DNA reads TGCAGCGTTGAGAGGCATACTAGCACAGATACGCAGTATTTT. Protein product: CSVERHTSTDTQYF.